The sequence of this T cell receptor beta chain was determined in a study of T cell changes during pregnancy in multiple sclerosis. Sequenced by immunoSEQ multiplex PCR; TCRdb stores in-frame clones only, minus some. Of 40,000 to 55,000 clones in the sample, roughly 90% were seen once. Per the germline V gene, CDR1 is SGHVS and CDR2 is FNYEAQ. Trimming took off 1 base at V and 4 bases at J, with 7 bases between the two ends. The CDR3 length is 13 residues. The rearrangement uses TRBV7-6 and TRBJ1-1; D is unresolved. This clonotype was sampled from a female donor in good health, enrolled as a control in a pregnancy study. Sequenced material: peripheral blood, taken in the second trimester of pregnancy. The CDR3 region is CASSLGAGTEAFF. DNA for the CDR3: TGTGCCAGCAGCTTAGGGGCCGGCACTGAAGCTTTCTTT. Together with reference TRBV7-6 and TRBJ1-1, the CDR3 gives the full variable domain: GAGVSQSPRYKVTKRGQDVALRCDPISGHVSLYWYRQALGQGPEFLTYFNYEAQQDKSGLPNDRFSAERPEGSISTLTIQRTEQRDSAMYRCASSLGAGTEAFFGQGTRLTVV.